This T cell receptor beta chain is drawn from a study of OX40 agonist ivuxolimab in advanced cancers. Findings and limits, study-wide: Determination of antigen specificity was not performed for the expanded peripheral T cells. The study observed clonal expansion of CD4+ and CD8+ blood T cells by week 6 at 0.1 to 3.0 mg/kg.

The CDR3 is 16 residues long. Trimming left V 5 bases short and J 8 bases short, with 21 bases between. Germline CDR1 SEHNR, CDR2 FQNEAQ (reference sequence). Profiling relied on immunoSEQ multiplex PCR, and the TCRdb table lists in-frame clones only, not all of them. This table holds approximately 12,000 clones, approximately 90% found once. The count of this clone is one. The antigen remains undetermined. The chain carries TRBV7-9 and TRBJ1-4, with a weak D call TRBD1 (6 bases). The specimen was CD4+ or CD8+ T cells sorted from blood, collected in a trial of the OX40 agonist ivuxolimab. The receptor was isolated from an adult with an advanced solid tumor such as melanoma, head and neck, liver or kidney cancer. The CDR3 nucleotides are TGTGCCAGCAGCCTCCTCCCGGGGGGCCGGCGGGAAAAACTGTTTTTT. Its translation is CASSLLPGGRREKLFF.